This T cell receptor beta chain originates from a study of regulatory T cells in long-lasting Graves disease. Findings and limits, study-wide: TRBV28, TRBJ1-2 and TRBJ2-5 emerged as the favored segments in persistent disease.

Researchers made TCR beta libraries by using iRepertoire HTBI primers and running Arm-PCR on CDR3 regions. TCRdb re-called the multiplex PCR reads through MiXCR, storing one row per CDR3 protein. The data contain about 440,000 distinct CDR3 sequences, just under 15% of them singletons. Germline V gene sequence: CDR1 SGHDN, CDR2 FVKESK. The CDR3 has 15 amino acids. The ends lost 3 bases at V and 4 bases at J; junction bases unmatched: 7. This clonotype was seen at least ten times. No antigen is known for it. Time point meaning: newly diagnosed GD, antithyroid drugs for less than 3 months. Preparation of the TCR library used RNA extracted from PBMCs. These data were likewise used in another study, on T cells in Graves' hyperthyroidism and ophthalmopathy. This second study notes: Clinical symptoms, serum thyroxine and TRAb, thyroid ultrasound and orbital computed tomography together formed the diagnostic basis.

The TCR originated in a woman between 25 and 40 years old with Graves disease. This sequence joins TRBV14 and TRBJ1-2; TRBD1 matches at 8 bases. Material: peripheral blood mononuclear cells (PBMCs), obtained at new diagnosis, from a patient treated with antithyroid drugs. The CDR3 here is CASSHNRGEFYGYTF. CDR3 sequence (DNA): TGTGCCAGCAGCCACAACAGGGGGGAGTTCTATGGCTACACCTTC. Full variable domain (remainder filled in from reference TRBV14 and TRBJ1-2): EAGVTQFPSHSVIEKGQTVTLRCDPISGHDNLYWYRRVMGKEIKFLLHFVKESKQDESGMPNNRFLAERTGGTYSTLKVQPAELEDSGVYFCASSHNRGEFYGYTFGSGTRLTVV.